The clone carrying this T cell receptor (beta chain) was observed once. The antigen remains unidentified. J was trimmed by 4 bases and V by 7 bases; bases with no gene match: 9. Germline V gene sequence: CDR1 MDHEN, CDR2 SYDVKM. The CDR3 has 15 amino acids. The data were taken from a study of vaccination effects on CD4 cells after COVID-19. Study observations and caveats: Early post-infection timepoints were missing from the study, which also had few convalescent patients.

Expansion of antigen-specific CD4+ T cells with viral peptide pools was carried out by the ViraFEST assay before sequencing. Culture lasted about 10 days before CD4+ T cell isolation. Among the vaccine recipients, none had a prior SARS-CoV-2 infection, and nucleocapsid antibodies were negative. After approximately 2 million PBMC were placed in each well, they were cultured with about 10 IU/ml IL-2 and approximately 9.6 ug/ml peptides. The method was immunoSEQ multiplex PCR; TCRdb's version includes in-frame clones alone and lacks a portion of them. The repertoire includes approximately 40,000 clones, roughly 70% of them detected once, and approximately 22% sits in the top ten.

The sequenced sample was CD4+ T cells from PBMCs cultured with SARS-CoV-2 spike peptides, obtained before COVID-19 vaccination. This TCR was sampled from a human donor who received a COVID-19 vaccine. This rearrangement joins TRBV28 to TRBJ1-5; 8 nucleotides match TRBD1. CDR3 sequence: CASTRSGGLNQPQHF. CDR3 nucleotides: TGTGCCAGCACCCGTTCAGGGGGCTTAAATCAGCCCCAGCATTTT.